Listed here is a single TCR beta chain. The antigen is not known. Each case's diagnosis was confirmed by two pathologists on H&E. Repertoires were generated with immunoSEQ multiplex PCR, while TCRdb's copy carries only in-frame clones and drops some. Of 9,500 to 13,000 clones in the sample, 86% are singletons; the top ten hold over 3%. The data belong to a study of immune evolution from preneoplasia to lung adenocarcinoma. Study conclusions and caveats: KRAS-mutant nodules had the highest T cell clonality. Normal lung had the highest top T cell clone frequencies.

The specimen sequenced was FFPE invasive lung adenocarcinoma tissue. The TCR comes from a person aged 65-85 years with invasive lung adenocarcinoma.

The CDR3 nucleotides read TGTGCCAGCAGCACCCGCAGGGTGACGGCAGATACGCAGTATTTT. Its protein is CASSTRRVTADTQYF. The J gene is TRBJ2-3, the V gene TRBV13, with a tentative D call TRBD1 (5 bases). Germline V lookup: CDR1 PRHDT, CDR2 FYEKMQ (reference sequence). The CDR3 extends over 15 amino acids. The V end lost 5 bases, the J end lost 4 bases, and 16 bases lay between the germline ends. The whole variable domain, filled in from reference TRBV13 and TRBJ2-3, reads AAGVIQSPRHLIKEKRETATLKCYPIPRHDTVYWYQQGPGQDPQFLISFYEKMQSDKGSIPDRFSAQQFSDYHSELNMSSLELGDSALYFCASSTRRVTADTQYFGPGTRLTVL.